This TCR beta chain was obtained from a study of T cell repertoires in ileal Crohn's disease. Whole-study context: Patients had a median roughly 8-year disease duration, and approximately 35% were active smokers.

Study results and limitations: Compared with CD4 T cells, sorted CD8 cells carried more expanded clones.

Here immunoSEQ multiplex PCR was the method, and the copy in TCRdb shows in-frame clones only, minus some. Of 6,000 or so clones detected, about 95% appear once; the ten largest clones hold 0.31%. Germline CDR1 reads SQVTM; CDR2 reads ANQGSEA. The trim removed 6 bases at V and 2 bases at J, leaving 4 bases unmatched. The CDR3 totals 13 residues. Only one count was recorded for this clone. Antigen: not known. The sequenced material came from ileal tissue. The gene calls are TRBV29-1 and TRBJ2-5; 9 nucleotides line up with TRBD1. The clonotype comes from an adult with Crohn's disease. The CDR3 is CSVRQGVQETQYF. CDR3 in DNA: TGCAGCGTCAGACAGGGGGTGCAAGAGACCCAGTACTTC.